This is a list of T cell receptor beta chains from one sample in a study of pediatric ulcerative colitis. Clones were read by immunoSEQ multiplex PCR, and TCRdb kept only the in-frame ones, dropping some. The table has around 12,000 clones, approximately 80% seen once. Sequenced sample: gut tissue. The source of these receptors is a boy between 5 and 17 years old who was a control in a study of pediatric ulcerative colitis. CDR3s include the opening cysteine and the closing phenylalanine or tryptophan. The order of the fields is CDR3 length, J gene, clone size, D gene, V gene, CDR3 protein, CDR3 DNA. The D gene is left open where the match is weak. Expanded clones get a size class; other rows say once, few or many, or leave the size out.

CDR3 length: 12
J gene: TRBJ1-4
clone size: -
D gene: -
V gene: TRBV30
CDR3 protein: CAWSVSVQKLFF
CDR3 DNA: TGTGCCTGGAGTGTATCGGTTCAAAAACTGTTTTTT

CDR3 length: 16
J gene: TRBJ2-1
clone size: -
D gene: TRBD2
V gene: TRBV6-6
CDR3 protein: CASSITGLAGGDEQFF
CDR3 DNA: TGTGCCAGCAGTATTACGGGACTAGCGGGAGGGGATGAGCAGTTCTTC

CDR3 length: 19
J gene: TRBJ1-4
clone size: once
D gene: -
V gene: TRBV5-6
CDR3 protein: CASSLEGVTVSATNEKLFF
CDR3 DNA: TGTGCCAGCAGCTTGGAGGGGGTGACAGTTAGTGCAACTAATGAAAAACTGTTTTTT

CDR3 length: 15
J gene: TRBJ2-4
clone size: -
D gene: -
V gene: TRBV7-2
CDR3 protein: CASSWTSLAKNIQYF
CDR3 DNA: TGTGCCAGCAGCTGGACTTCCCTAGCCAAAAACATTCAGTACTTC

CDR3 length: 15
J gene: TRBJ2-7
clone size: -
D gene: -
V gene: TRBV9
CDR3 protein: CASSVGWDRAHEQYF
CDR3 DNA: TGTGCCAGCAGCGTAGGGTGGGACCGGGCCCACGAGCAGTACTTC

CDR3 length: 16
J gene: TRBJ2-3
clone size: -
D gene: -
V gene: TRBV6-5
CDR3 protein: CASSSTGAAATDTQYF
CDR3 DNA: TGTGCCAGCAGTTCGACTGGGGCCGCGGCGACAGATACGCAGTATTTT

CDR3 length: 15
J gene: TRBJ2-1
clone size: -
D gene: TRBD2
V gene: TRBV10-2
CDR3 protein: CASRTGTSGLNEQFF
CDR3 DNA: TGCGCCAGCAGGACCGGGACTAGCGGACTCAATGAGCAGTTCTTC

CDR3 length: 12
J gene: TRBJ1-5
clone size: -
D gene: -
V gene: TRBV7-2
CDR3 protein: CASSQGPQPQHF
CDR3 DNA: TGTGCCAGCAGCCAGGGGCCGCAGCCCCAGCATTTT

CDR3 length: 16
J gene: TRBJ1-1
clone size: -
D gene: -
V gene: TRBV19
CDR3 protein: CASSSTSDPGNTEAFF
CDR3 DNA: TGTGCCAGTAGTTCTACCTCGGACCCGGGGAACACTGAAGCTTTCTTT

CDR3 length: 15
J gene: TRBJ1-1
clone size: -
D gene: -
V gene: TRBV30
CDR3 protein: CAWSDNNFRGIKAFF
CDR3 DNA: TGTGCCTGGAGTGATAATAACTTCAGGGGAATCAAAGCTTTCTTT

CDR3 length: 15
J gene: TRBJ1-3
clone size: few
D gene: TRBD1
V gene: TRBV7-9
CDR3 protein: CASSLGDRGGNTIYF
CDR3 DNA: TGTGCCAGCAGCTTAGGGGACAGGGGAGGAAACACCATATATTTT

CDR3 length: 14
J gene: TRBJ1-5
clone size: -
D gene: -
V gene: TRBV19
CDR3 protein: CASSGWVLNQPQHF
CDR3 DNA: TGTGCCAGTAGTGGGTGGGTCCTCAATCAGCCCCAGCATTTT

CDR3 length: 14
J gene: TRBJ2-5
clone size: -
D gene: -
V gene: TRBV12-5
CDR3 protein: CASGSGHAVETQYF
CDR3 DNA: TGTGCTAGTGGTTCGGGGCACGCTGTGGAGACCCAGTACTTC